A selection of T cell receptor beta chains follows, all from one sample in a study of cytomegalovirus exposure and HLA in healthy donors. Clones were sequenced by immunoSEQ multiplex PCR, and TCRdb holds only the in-frame ones, with some missing. The data contain about 160,000 clones, roughly 77% of them singletons. Sequenced material: PBMCs. The source of these receptors is a human donor in good health. CDR3s include the opening cysteine and the closing phenylalanine or tryptophan. The order of the fields is CDR3 protein, CDR3 DNA, J gene, D gene, V gene, clone size. A D gene is named only where the DNA matches it firmly. A row's size may be missing; if present it is once, few, many or a size class.

CASSRAGRPDTQYF,TGTGCCAGCAGTCGGGCGGGTCGGCCAGATACGCAGTATTTT,TRBJ2-3,NA,TRBV6-5,NA
CASSLTYMALMTF,TGTGCCAGCAGCTTAACGTATATGGCTTTGATGACCTTC,TRBJ1-2,NA,TRBV7-3,once
CASRRQDYGYTF,TGTGCCAGCAGACGACAGGACTATGGCTACACCTTC,TRBJ1-2,NA,TRBV6-5,NA
CASNPGYTDTQYF,TGTGCCAGCAACCCCGGGTACACAGATACGCAGTATTTT,TRBJ2-3,NA,TRBV6-5,NA
CATSRDRGYTQYF,TGTGCCACAAGCCGGGACAGGGGGTATACGCAGTATTTT,TRBJ2-3,TRBD1,TRBV15,NA
CASSFGTDTQYF,TGTGCCAGCAGCTTCGGCACAGATACGCAGTATTTT,TRBJ2-3,NA,TRBV5-6,NA
CSVDREGDQYF,TGCAGCGTTGATCGTGAGGGAGACCAGTACTTC,TRBJ2-5,NA,TRBV29-1,NA
CASSVDGVPNTGELFF,TGTGCCAGCAGCGTAGACGGGGTGCCCAACACCGGGGAGCTGTTTTTT,TRBJ2-2,NA,TRBV9,NA
CASSRPLEIQETQYF,TGTGCCAGCAGCCGGCCCCTAGAGATACAAGAGACCCAGTACTTC,TRBJ2-5,NA,TRBV11-2,NA
CASSVDRLLVGLFF,TGTGCCAGCAGTGTAGACAGGTTGTTGGTCGGACTGTTTTTT,TRBJ1-4,NA,TRBV28,once
CASSLDGRGAHTEAFF,TGCGCCAGCAGCTTAGATGGCAGGGGGGCACACACTGAAGCTTTCTTT,TRBJ1-1,TRBD1,TRBV5-1,NA
CASSLGGGFYNEQFF,TGTGCCAGCAGCTTGGGCGGGGGGTTTTACAATGAGCAGTTCTTC,TRBJ2-1,TRBD2,TRBV5-6,NA
CASSEFQGNEQFF,TGTGCCAGCAGTGAATTCCAGGGCAATGAGCAGTTCTTC,TRBJ2-1,NA,TRBV2,NA
CASSFAGIAENTEAFF,TGTGCCAGCAGCTTTGCCGGGATAGCAGAGAACACTGAAGCTTTCTTT,TRBJ1-1,NA,TRBV5-4,NA
CASSPAGQGASGNTIYF,TGTGCCAGCAGCCCGGCGGGGCAGGGGGCATCTGGAAACACCATATATTTT,TRBJ1-3,TRBD1,TRBV9,NA
CASSDLAGVRHEQFF,TGTGCCAGCAGTGATCTAGCGGGAGTCCGTCATGAGCAGTTCTTC,TRBJ2-1,TRBD2,TRBV25-1,many